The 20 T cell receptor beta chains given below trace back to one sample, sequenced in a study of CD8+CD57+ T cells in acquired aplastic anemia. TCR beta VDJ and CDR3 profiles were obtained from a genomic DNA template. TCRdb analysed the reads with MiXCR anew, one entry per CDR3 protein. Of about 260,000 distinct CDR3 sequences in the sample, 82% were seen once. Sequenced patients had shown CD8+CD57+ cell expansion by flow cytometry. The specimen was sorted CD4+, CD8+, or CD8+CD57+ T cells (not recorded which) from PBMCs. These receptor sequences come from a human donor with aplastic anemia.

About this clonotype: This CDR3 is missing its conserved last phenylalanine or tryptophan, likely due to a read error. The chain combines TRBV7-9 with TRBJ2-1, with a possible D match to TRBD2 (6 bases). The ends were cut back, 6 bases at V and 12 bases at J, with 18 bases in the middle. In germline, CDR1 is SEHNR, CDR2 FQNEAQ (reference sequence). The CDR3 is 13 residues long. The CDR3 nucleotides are TGTGCCAGCAGTGATCGGGGGATCCATGGGCAGTTCTAC. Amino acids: CASSDRGIHGQFY.

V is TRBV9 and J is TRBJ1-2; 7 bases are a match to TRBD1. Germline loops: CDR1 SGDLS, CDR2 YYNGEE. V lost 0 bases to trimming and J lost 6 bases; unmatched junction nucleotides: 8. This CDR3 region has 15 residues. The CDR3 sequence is CASSVATGAVDGYTF. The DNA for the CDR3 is TGTGCCAGCAGCGTAGCTACAGGGGCGGTTGATGGCTACACCTTC.

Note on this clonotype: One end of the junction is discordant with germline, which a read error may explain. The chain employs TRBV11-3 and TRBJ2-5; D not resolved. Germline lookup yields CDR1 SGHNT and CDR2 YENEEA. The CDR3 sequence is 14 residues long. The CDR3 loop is CATSLDLTEETQYF. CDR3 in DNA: TGTGCCACCAGCTTAGATCTCACAGAAGAGACCCAGTACTTC.

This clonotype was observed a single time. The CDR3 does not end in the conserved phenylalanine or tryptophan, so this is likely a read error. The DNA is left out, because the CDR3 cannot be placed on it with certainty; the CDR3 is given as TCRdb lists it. The CDR3 is CASSVAGGPDKHY. The rearrangement joins TRBV7-8 to TRBJ2-3; the D call TRBD2 from the table was never checked on the DNA. From its first to its last residue, the CDR3 has 13 amino acids. Germline V gene sequence: CDR1 SGHVS, CDR2 FQNEAQ.

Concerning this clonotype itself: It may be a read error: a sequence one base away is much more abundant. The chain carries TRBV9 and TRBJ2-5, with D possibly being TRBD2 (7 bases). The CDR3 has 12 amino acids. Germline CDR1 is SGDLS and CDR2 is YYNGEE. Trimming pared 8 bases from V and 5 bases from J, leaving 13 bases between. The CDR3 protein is CARGGARETQYF. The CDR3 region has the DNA TGTGCCAGAGGGGGGGCTAGGGAGACCCAGTACTTC.

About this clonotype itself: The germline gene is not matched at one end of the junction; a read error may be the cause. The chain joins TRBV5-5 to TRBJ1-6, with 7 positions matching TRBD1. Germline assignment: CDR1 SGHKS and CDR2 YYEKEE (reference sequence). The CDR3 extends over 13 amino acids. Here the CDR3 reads CATSSASTGTLHF. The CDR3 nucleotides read TGTGCCACCAGCAGTGCCTCGACAGGGACCCTCCACTTT.

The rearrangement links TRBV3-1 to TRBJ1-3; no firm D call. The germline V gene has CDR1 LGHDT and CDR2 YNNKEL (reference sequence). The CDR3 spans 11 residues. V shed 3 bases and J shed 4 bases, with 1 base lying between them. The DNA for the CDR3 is TGTGCCAGCAGCCAGGGAAACACCATATATTTT. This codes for CASSQGNTIYF.

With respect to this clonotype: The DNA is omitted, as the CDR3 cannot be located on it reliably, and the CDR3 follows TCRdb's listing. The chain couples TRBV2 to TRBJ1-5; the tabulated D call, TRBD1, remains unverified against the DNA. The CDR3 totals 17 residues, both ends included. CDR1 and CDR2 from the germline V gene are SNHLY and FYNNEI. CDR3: CASGDGAHIRSILAQAF.

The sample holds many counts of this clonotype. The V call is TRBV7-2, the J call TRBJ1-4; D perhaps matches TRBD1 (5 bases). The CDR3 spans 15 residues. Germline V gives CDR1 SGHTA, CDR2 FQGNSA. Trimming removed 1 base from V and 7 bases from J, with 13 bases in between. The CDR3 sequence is CASSLGSREIEKLFF. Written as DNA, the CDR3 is TGTGCCAGCAGCTTAGGCTCCAGGGAGATTGAAAAACTGTTTTTT.

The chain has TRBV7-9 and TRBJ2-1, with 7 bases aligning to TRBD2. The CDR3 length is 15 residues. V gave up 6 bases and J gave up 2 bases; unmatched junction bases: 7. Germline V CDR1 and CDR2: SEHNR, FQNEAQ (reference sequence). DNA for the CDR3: TGTGCCAGCAGTATGGGGGGGGATCCCTACAATGAGCAGTTCTTC. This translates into CASSMGGDPYNEQFF.

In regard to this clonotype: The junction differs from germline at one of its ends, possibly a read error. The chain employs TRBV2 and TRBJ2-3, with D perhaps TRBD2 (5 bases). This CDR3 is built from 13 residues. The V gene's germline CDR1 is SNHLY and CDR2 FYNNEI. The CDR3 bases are TGCTGGAGAGGGAACGGGGGCACAGATACGCAGTATTTT. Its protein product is CWRGNGGTDTQYF.

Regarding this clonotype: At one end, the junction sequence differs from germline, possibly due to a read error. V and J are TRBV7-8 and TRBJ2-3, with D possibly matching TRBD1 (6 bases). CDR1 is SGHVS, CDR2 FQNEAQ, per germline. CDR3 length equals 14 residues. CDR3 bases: TGTGCCAGCAGCTTAGCGACAGGTCGCGTTACGGAGTATTTT. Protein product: CASSLATGRVTEYF.

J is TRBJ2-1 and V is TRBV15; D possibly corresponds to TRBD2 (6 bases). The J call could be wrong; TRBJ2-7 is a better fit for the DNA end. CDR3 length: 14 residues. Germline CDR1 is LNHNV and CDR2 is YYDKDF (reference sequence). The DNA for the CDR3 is TGTGCCACCAGCAGACGGGCGCGGGGCTACGAGCAGTACTTC. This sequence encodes CATSRRARGYEQYF.

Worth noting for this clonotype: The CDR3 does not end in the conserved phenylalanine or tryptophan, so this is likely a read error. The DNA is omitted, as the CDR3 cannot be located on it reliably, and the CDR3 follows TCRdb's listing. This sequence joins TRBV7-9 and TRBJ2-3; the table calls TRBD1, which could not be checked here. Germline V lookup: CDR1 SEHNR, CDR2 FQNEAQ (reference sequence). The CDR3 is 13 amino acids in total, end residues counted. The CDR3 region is CASSVGAGTTYEQ.

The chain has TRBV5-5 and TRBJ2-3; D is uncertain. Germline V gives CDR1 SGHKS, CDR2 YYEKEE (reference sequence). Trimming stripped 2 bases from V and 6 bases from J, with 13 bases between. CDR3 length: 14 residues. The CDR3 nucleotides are TGTGCCAGCAGCTTTCATCCAGGTCCCGATACGCAGTATTTT. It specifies CASSFHPGPDTQYF.

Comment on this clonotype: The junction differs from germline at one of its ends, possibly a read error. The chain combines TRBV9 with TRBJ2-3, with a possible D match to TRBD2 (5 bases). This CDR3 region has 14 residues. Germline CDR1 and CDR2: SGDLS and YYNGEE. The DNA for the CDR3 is TGTGCCAGCAGCCTCCGCCAAGCGGTAGCTACCACAGATTTT. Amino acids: CASSLRQAVATTDF.

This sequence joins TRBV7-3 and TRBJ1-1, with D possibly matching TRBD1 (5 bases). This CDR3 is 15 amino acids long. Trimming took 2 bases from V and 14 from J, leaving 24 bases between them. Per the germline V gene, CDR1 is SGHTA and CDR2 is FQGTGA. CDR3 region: CASSLEKRGYYDAFF. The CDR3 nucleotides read TGTGCCAGCAGCTTAGAGAAGCGGGGGTACTATGATGCGTTCTTT.

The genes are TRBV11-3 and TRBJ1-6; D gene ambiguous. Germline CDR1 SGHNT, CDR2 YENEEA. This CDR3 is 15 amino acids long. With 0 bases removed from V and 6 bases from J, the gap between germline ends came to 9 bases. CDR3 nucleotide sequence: TGTGCCAGCAGCTTAGATCGCCCAGGTAATTCACCCCTCCACTTT. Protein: CASSLDRPGNSPLHF.

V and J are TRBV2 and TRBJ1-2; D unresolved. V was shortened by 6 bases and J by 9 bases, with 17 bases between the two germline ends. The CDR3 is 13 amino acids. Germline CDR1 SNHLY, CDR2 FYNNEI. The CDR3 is CASSYGLAACYTF. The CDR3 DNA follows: TGTGCCAGCAGCTACGGCCTTGCAGCATGCTACACCTTC.

The CDR3 spells CASSWAGPRDSRYNEQFF. The CDR3 DNA reads TGTGCCAGCAGCTGGGCTGGCCCCCGGGACTCCCGCTACAATGAGCAGTTCTTC. The chain links TRBV11-2 to TRBJ2-1; a weak D match, TRBD2 (6 bases). The CDR3 runs 18 residues. The germline V gene has CDR1 SGHAT and CDR2 FQNNGV. V lost 4 bases and J 3 bases, leaving 22 bases between the germline ends. Full variable domain (remainder filled in from reference TRBV11-2 and TRBJ2-1): EAGVAQSPRYKIIEKRQSVAFWCNPISGHATLYWYQQILGQGPKLLIQFQNNGVVDDSQLPKDRFSAERLKGVDSTLKIQPAKLEDSAVYLCASSWAGPRDSRYNEQFFGPGTRLTVL.